This T cell receptor beta chain comes out of a study of technical replicates of blood from several donors. The V segment lost 6 bases and the J segment 8 bases; nucleotides outside the gene matches: 5. Germline V lookup: CDR1 MNHNS, CDR2 SASEGT. The length of the CDR3 is 13 residues. TCRdb keeps only in-frame clones here, not all; method: immunoSEQ multiplex PCR. The table has 95,000 to 100,000 clones, nearly 96% seen once. This clonotype originated in a human donor in good health. Sequenced material: T cells isolated from PBMCs. The rearrangement links TRBV6-1 to TRBJ2-1; 9 positions match TRBD1. CDR3 amino acids: CASRGQGVYEQFF. The DNA of the CDR3 is TGTGCCAGCAGGGGACAGGGTGTTTATGAGCAGTTCTTC.